This entry features one TCR beta chain sequence. The antigen is unknown. In germline, CDR1 is SGHVS, CDR2 FQNEAQ. V lost 1 base, J lost 2 bases, and 10 bases stayed unmatched. CDR3 size: 18 residues. The data were taken from a study of shared clonotypes between healthy human individuals. Study conclusions and caveats: Roughly 5% of naive CD4 clonotypes were shared across a few donors.

Original handling: ImmunoSEQ only sent back junction sequences with no quality scores, so filtering was done differently. Sequencing was performed with immunoSEQ multiplex PCR; in TCRdb, only in-frame clones are kept and a portion is missing. The V and J calls and clone size were taken over from that table, and D and trimming were inferred from the DNA. The sample has approximately 1.5 million clones, approximately 98% seen once. Sequencing input: naive CD4+ T cells sorted from blood. The subset: CD45RA+ positively selected. This receptor was identified in a man between 25 and 39 years old in good health. The chain links TRBV7-8 to TRBJ2-7, with TRBD2 matching 11 bases. The CDR3 nucleotides read TGTGCCAGCAGCTTAGGCCTTGCTCGACTAGCGGGGACCTACGAGCAGTACTTC. Translation: CASSLGLARLAGTYEQYF.